These 26 T cell receptor beta chains share one sample of origin, sequenced in a study of shared T cell receptors in the human thymus (dated by TCRdb to about 2021). The library was built by means of the immunoSEQ multiplex PCR assay. Held by TCRdb, this immuneACCESS table contains in-frame sequences only and omits some clones. Under half of the omission traces to an unresolved V gene where checked; the cause of the rest is unknown. The sample yields over 350,000 clones; 95% were counted once. The ten largest clonotypes hold approximately 0.018% of the sample. The sequenced sample consisted of thymocytes. Receptors originate from a human donor.

This chain uses TRBV4-3 with TRBJ1-3; D is undetermined. The germline CDR1 and CDR2 sequences are LGHNA and YSLEER. There are 15 residues in the CDR3. V gave up 3 bases and J gave up 0 bases, with 9 bases separating them. The DNA for the CDR3 is TGCGCCAGCAGCCACCTCAGACGCTCTGGAAACACCATATATTTT. Translating gives CASSHLRRSGNTIYF.

The chain carries TRBV5-6 and TRBJ2-3; TRBD2 is a possible D gene (6 bases). The CDR3 is made up of 15 amino acids. V was cut by 0 bases and J by 3 bases, with 11 bases left in between. CDR1 is SGHDT, CDR2 YYEEEE, per germline. The CDR3 DNA follows: TGTGCCAGCAGCTTGGTATCCAGCGGGACAGATACGCAGTATTTT. This codes for CASSLVSSGTDTQYF.

The chain has TRBV19 and TRBJ2-1; no definite D call. CDR1 is LNHDA, CDR2 SQIVND, per germline (reference sequence). V was shortened by 3 bases and J by 9 bases, with 12 bases between the two germline ends. The CDR3 loop spans 13 amino acids. CDR3 sequence reads: CASSIRARSEQFF. The CDR3, as DNA: TGTGCCAGTAGTATCCGGGCAAGGAGTGAGCAGTTCTTC. Complete variable domain (other parts from reference TRBV19 and TRBJ2-1): DGGITQSPKYLFRKEGQNVTLSCEQNLNHDAMYWYRQDPGQGLRLIYYSQIVNDFQKGDIAEGYSVSREKKESFPLTVTSAQKNPTAFYLCASSIRARSEQFFGPGTRLTVL.

This clone was detected once. The chain recombines TRBV28 with TRBJ2-7, with 7 bases that match TRBD1. Germline CDR1 is MDHEN and CDR2 is SYDVKM. Trimming at V came to 8 bases and at J to 7 bases, leaving 8 bases not matched to a gene. This CDR3 contains 12 residues. The CDR3 spells CASRIQGYEQYF. The CDR3 DNA follows: TGTGCCAGCCGAATACAGGGGTATGAGCAGTACTTC.

The genes are TRBV4-2 and TRBJ2-7, with D tentatively TRBD2 (6 bases). CDR1 is LGHNA, CDR2 YNFKEQ, per germline. This CDR3 spans 18 amino acids. Trimming left V 0 bases short and J 6 bases short, with 24 bases between. In DNA, the CDR3 is TGTGCCAGCAGCCAAGAAGTCCGGGAGCACTACCGCCGGTGCGAGCAGTACTTC. Its translation: CASSQEVREHYRRCEQYF.

This clone has a handful of counts. The chain links TRBV7-9 to TRBJ1-2, with a possible D match to TRBD1 (5 bases). V was shortened by 0 bases and J by 0 bases, with 8 bases between the two germline ends. In germline, CDR1 is SEHNR, CDR2 FQNEAQ (reference sequence). The CDR3 consists of 15 residues. As DNA, the CDR3 is TGTGCCAGCAGCTTAGCCCCCAGGGCTAACTATGGCTACACCTTC. Its protein product is CASSLAPRANYGYTF.

This chain joins TRBV27 and TRBJ1-3, with D possibly being TRBD1 (5 bases). This CDR3 has 15 residues. Trimming took off 5 bases at V and 7 bases at J, with 18 bases between the two ends. Germline CDR1 reads MNHEY; CDR2 reads SMNVEV (reference sequence). The CDR3 nucleotides read TGTGCCAGCAGTCCCGACCGACAGTTTCAGAACACCATATATTTT. Amino acids: CASSPDRQFQNTIYF.

V usage is TRBV18 and J usage is TRBJ2-7, with TRBD2 as a possible D gene (6 bases). V shed 5 bases and J shed 4 bases, with 18 bases lying between them. CDR1 and CDR2 (germline): KGHSH, LQKENI. This CDR3 is built from 15 residues. CDR3 bases: TGTGCCAGCTCAATCTCCCTGGGGGAGGAGTACGAGCAGTACTTC. Protein: CASSISLGEEYEQYF.

The chain combines TRBV6-5 with TRBJ2-1, with D possibly TRBD1 on 6 matching bases. CDR1 is MNHEY, CDR2 SVGAGI, per germline. Trimming left V 6 bases short and J 5 bases short, with 14 bases between. CDR3 length equals 14 residues. This CDR3 is CASSPGDKNNEQFF. The CDR3 DNA reads as TGTGCCAGCAGCCCAGGGGATAAGAACAATGAGCAGTTCTTC.

In this sample, this clone turned up a few times. The rearrangement joins TRBV2 to TRBJ1-1; D unresolved. The ends were cut back, 5 bases at V and 1 base at J, with 11 bases in the middle. The CDR3 is made up of 14 amino acids. Germline V lookup: CDR1 SNHLY, CDR2 FYNNEI. The CDR3 bases are TGTGCCAGCAGTCGGGCAGGAGGGAACACTGAAGCTTTCTTT. Its protein is CASSRAGGNTEAFF.

The V call is TRBV2, the J call TRBJ1-2, with 7 bases that match TRBD1. Trimming at V came to 6 bases and at J to 8 bases, leaving 9 bases not matched to a gene. CDR3 size: 13 residues. Germline CDR1 reads SNHLY; CDR2 reads FYNNEI. The CDR3 region has the DNA TGTGCCAGCAGGGAAAAGACAGGGCGAGGCTACACCTTC. This encodes CASREKTGRGYTF.

The chain employs TRBV28 and TRBJ1-1, with D possibly matching TRBD1 (5 bases). The germline V gene encodes CDR1 MDHEN and CDR2 SYDVKM. This CDR3 is 16 amino acids long. The V gene lost 0 bases and the J gene lost 1 base, with 12 bases spanning the gap. CDR3 sequence (DNA): TGTGCCAGCAGTTTATGGACGGGACTCCGGAACACTGAAGCTTTCTTT. It is translated as CASSLWTGLRNTEAFF.

The CDR3 here is CAGESWTGISSGNTIYF. The CDR3 region has the DNA TGCGCCGGCGAGAGTTGGACAGGGATTAGCTCTGGAAACACCATATATTTT. J is TRBJ1-3 and V is TRBV5-1; 8 nucleotides match TRBD1. Per the germline V gene, CDR1 is SGHRS and CDR2 is YFSETQ. J gave up 0 bases and V 10 bases, and 15 bases lay outside the gene matches. This CDR3 region has 17 residues. The whole variable domain, remainder taken from reference TRBV5-1 and TRBJ1-3, is KAGVTQTPRYLIKTRGQQVTLSCSPISGHRSVSWYQQTPGQGLQFLFEYFSETQRNKGNFPGRFSGRQFSNSRSEMNVSTLELGDSALYLCAGESWTGISSGNTIYFGEGSWLTVV.

The chain links TRBV9 to TRBJ2-3, with no clear D. The CDR3 contains 13 residues. Deletions cut 4 bases from V and 5 bases from J, with 11 bases between. From germline, CDR1 is SGDLS and CDR2 YYNGEE. CDR3 coding DNA: TGTGCCAGCAGCCCCCCTTCGGGAGATACGCAGTATTTT. It yields the protein CASSPPSGDTQYF.

J is TRBJ2-1 and V is TRBV28; D is possibly TRBD1 (5 bases). V was trimmed by 6 bases and J by 2 bases, leaving 14 bases between them. The CDR3 contains 15 residues. The germline CDR1 and CDR2 sequences are MDHEN and SYDVKM. CDR3 sequence reads: CASSLRGRAYNEQFF. The CDR3 DNA reads TGTGCCAGCAGCCTAAGGGGCAGGGCCTACAATGAGCAGTTCTTC.

The chain joins TRBV4-3 to TRBJ2-3; D remains ambiguous. Germline CDR1 is LGHNA and CDR2 is YSLEER. Between the trimmed V and J ends, which lost 0 bases and 0 bases, there was a span of 10 bases. The CDR3 runs 16 residues. In DNA form, the CDR3 reads TGCGCCAGCAGCCAAGATAGAAGAGAGAGCACAGATACGCAGTATTTT. Its protein is CASSQDRRESTDTQYF.

The V and J genes are TRBV12-2 and TRBJ2-5; the table's D call, TRBD2, was not checked against the DNA. TRBV12-2 is tagged as a pseudogene. This CDR3 spans 18 amino acids. CDR3 sequence: CASRPGTSGSLGQETQYF. In DNA form, the CDR3 reads TGTGCAAGTCGCCCCGGGACTAGCGGGAGTTTAGGGCAAGAGACCCAGTACTTC.

The rearrangement links TRBV28 to TRBJ1-5; D unclear. Trimming pared 3 bases from V and 0 bases from J, leaving 15 bases between. Germline values: CDR1 MDHEN, CDR2 SYDVKM. This CDR3 has 17 residues. CDR3 DNA: TGTGCCAGCAGTTTTTCACACCCCTTTTATAGCAATCAGCCCCAGCATTTT. Translated: CASSFSHPFYSNQPQHF. The full variable domain, with the rest looked up from reference TRBV28 and TRBJ1-5, is DVKVTQSSRYLVKRTGEKVFLECVQDMDHENMFWYRQDPGLGLRLIYFSYDVKMKEKGDIPEGYSVSREKKERFSLILESASTNQTSMYLCASSFSHPFYSNQPQHFGDGTRLSIL.

The V call is TRBV7-9, the J call TRBJ1-2; 8 bases agree with TRBD1. The CDR3 is 15 residues long. CDR1 and CDR2 (germline): SEHNR, FQNEAQ (reference sequence). J gave up 6 bases and V 5 bases, and 11 bases lay outside the gene matches. The CDR3: CASSTYRGNYDGYTF. CDR3 nucleotide sequence: TGTGCCAGCAGCACCTACAGGGGGAACTATGATGGCTACACCTTC.

The chain employs TRBV5-8 and TRBJ2-1; 9 bases are shared with TRBD2. The CDR3 loop spans 15 amino acids. V shed 0 bases and J 7 bases; nucleotides not matched to a gene: 5. Germline V gene sequence: CDR1 SGHTS, CDR2 YDEGEE. The CDR3 DNA is TGTGCCAGCAGCTTGGCGGCTAGCGGGAAGAATGAGCAGTTCTTC. Its translation is CASSLAASGKNEQFF.

The rearrangement joins TRBV6-1 to TRBJ2-1; 7 bases map to TRBD2. Trimming cost V 4 bases and J 7 bases; bases outside gene matches: 10. Germline assignment: CDR1 MNHNS and CDR2 SASEGT. The CDR3 is made up of 15 amino acids. The CDR3 coding sequence is TGTGCCAGCAGTGGAGGTGGTAGCGGGCGGAATGAGCAGTTCTTC. Protein sequence: CASSGGGSGRNEQFF.

V is TRBV30 and J is TRBJ2-4; maybe TRBD1 (5 bases). CDR1 GTSNPN and CDR2 SVGIG come from the germline V gene (reference sequence). Trimming cost V 0 bases and J 0 bases, with 12 bases left between them. CDR3 length: 16 amino acids. CDR3 DNA: TGTGCCTGGAGTGTATGGGGCGAATTAGCCAAAAACATTCAGTACTTC. It specifies CAWSVWGELAKNIQYF.

This chain uses TRBV4-1 with TRBJ1-1, with 7 bases matching TRBD1. Germline V gene sequence: CDR1 MGHRA, CDR2 YSYEKL. Trimming cost V 5 bases and J 0 bases; bases outside gene matches: 3. The CDR3 loop spans 14 amino acids. CDR3 bases: TGCGCCAGCAGCAACAGGGGCCTGAACACTGAAGCTTTCTTT. Encoded protein: CASSNRGLNTEAFF.

This clone was counted only a few times. V and J are TRBV7-2 and TRBJ1-5; possible D gene TRBD1, 5 bases. CDR3 length: 15 residues. Trimming took 5 bases from V and 4 from J, leaving 15 bases between them. CDR1 and CDR2 from the germline V gene are SGHTA and FQGNSA. The CDR3, as DNA: TGTGCCAGCAGCCTTACTGGACACCAAAATCAGCCCCAGCATTTT. Amino acids: CASSLTGHQNQPQHF.

This chain uses TRBV18 with TRBJ2-7; 12 positions agree with TRBD2. The junction had 15 bases not matched to a gene; V was cut back by 6 bases and J by 6 bases. Germline CDR1 is KGHSH and CDR2 is LQKENI. This CDR3 comprises 17 residues. The CDR3 coding sequence is TGTGCCAGCTCCCCGAAAGCGTGGCCGGGACTAGCGGGCGAGCAGTACTTC. Protein: CASSPKAWPGLAGEQYF.

This sequence joins TRBV6-4 and TRBJ2-1; tentatively, D is TRBD1 (6 bases). V was clipped by 0 bases and J by 5 bases, with 23 bases between them. Germline CDR1 MRHNA, CDR2 SNTAGT. The length of the CDR3 is 19 residues. CDR3 DNA sequence: TGTGCCAGCAGTGACTCGAATCGGGCAGGGGCCTCTATAGACAATGAGCAGTTCTTC. Residues: CASSDSNRAGASIDNEQFF.